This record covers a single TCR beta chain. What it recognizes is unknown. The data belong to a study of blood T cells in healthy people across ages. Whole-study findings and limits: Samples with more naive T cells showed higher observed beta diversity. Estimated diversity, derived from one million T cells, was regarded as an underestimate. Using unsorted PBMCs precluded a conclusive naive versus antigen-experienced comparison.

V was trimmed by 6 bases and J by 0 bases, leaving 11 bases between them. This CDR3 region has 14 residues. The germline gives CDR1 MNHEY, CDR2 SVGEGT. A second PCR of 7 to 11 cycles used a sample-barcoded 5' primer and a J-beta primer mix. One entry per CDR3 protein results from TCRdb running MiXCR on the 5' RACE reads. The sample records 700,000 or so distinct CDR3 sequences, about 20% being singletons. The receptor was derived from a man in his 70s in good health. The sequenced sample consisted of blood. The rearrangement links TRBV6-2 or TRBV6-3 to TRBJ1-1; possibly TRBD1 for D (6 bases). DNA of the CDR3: TGTGCCAGCAGAGGCAGGGGAGTGAACACTGAAGCTTTCTTT. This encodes CASRGRGVNTEAFF.